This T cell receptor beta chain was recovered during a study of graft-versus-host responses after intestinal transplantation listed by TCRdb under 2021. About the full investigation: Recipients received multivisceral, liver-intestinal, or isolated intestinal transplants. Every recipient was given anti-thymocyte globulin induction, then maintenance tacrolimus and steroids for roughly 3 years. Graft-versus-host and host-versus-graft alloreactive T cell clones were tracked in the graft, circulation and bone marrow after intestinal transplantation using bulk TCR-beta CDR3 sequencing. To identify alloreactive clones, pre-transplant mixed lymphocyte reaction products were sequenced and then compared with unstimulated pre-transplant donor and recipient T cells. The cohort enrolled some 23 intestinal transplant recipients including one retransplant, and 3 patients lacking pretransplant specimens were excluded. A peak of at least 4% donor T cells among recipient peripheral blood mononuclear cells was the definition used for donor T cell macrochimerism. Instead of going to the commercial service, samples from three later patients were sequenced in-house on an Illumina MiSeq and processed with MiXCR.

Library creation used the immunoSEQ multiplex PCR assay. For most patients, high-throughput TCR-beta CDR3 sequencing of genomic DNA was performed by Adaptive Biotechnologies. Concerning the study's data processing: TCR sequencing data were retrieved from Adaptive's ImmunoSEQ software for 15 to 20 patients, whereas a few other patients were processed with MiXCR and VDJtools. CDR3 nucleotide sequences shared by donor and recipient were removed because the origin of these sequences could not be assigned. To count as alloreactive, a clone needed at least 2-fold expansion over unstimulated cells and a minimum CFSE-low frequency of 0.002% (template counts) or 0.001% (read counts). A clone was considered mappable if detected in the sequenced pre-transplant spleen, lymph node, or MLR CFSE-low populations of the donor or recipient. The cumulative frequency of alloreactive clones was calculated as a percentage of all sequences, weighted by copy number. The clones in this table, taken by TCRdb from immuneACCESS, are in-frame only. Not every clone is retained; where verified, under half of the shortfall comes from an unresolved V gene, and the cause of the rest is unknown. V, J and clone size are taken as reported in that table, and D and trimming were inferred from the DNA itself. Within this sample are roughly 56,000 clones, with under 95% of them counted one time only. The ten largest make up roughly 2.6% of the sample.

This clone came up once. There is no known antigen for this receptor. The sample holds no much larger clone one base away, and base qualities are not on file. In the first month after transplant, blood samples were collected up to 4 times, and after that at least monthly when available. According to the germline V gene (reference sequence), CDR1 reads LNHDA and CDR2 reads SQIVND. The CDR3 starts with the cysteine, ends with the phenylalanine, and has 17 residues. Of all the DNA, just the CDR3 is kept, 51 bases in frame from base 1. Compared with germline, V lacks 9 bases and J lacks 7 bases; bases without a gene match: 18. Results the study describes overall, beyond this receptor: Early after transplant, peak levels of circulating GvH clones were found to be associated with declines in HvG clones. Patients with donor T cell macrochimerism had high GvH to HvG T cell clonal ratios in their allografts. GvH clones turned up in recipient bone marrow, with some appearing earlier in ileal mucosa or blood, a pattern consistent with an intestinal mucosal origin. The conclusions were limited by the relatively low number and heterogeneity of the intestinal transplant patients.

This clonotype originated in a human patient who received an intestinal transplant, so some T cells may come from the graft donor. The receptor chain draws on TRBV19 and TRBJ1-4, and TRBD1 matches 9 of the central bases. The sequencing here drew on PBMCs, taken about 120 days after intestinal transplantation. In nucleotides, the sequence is TGTGCCAGGTTTAAGGGGGACAGGGAACCCATACGTGAAAAACTGTTTTTT. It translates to CARFKGDREPIREKLFF.